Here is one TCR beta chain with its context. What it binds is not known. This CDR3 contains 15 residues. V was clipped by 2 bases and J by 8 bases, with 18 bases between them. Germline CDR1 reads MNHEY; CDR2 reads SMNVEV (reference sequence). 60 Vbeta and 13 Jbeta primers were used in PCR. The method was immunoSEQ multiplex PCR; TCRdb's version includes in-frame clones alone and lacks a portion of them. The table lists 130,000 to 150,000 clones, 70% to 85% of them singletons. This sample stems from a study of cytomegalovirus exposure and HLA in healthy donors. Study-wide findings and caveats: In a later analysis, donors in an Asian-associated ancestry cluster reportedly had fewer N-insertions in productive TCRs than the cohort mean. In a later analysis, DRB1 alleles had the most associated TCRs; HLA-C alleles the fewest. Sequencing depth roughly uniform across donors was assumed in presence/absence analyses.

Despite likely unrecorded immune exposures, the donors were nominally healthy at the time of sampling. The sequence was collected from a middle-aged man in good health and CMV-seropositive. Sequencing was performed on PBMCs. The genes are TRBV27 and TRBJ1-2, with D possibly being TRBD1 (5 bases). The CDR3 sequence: CASSLQAPEGKGYTF. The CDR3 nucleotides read TGTGCCAGCAGTTTACAAGCCCCGGAGGGGAAGGGCTACACCTTC.